This section outlines one T cell receptor beta chain sequence together with its context. No cognate antigen has been identified for it. No much larger clone is present one base from it, and per-base qualities are unavailable. The source of the sample is a study of graft-versus-host responses after intestinal transplantation (dated by TCRdb to the early 2020s). Study-wide context: The transplants that recipients received were multivisceral, liver-intestinal, or isolated intestinal. The cohort enrolled about two dozen intestinal transplant recipients including one retransplant, and a few patients lacking pretransplant specimens were excluded. Every recipient was given anti-thymocyte globulin induction, then maintenance tacrolimus and steroids for roughly 3 years. Rather than being sequenced by the commercial service, samples from a few later patients were sequenced in-house on an Illumina MiSeq and processed with MiXCR. A peak of at least 4% donor T cells among recipient peripheral blood mononuclear cells was the definition used for donor T cell macrochimerism. Alloreactive clones were identified by sequencing pre-transplant mixed lymphocyte reaction products and comparing these products with unstimulated pre-transplant donor and recipient T cells. After intestinal transplantation, graft-versus-host and host-versus-graft alloreactive T cell clones were followed in the graft, circulation and bone marrow using bulk TCR-beta CDR3 sequencing.

Deletion took 2 bases off V and 4 bases off J, with a span of 18 bases between the germline ends. The cysteine opens and the phenylalanine closes a CDR3 of 17 amino acids. CDR3 DNA only is kept here, 51 bases in frame from base 1. The CDR1 and CDR2 encoded by the germline V gene (reference sequence) are MNHEY and SMNVEV. What this sample's time point label stands for: cells obtained before transplantation from donor or recipient. CD3+CD4+ and CD3+CD8+ populations were FACS-sorted from unstimulated pre-transplant donor and recipient cells taken from spleen or lymph nodes. What the study reported, not specific to this receptor: Conclusions were limited by the relatively low number and heterogeneity of intestinal transplant patients. Early after transplant, declines in HvG clones were associated with peak levels of circulating GvH clones. In the allografts of patients with donor T cell macrochimerism, GvH to HvG T cell clonal ratios were high. GvH clones were found in recipient bone marrow, and some of the GvH clones appeared earlier in ileal mucosa or blood, which is consistent with an intestinal mucosal origin.

The library relied on the immunoSEQ multiplex PCR assay. For most patients, genomic DNA was isolated with the Qiagen DNeasy Blood and Tissue Kit and shipped frozen to Adaptive Biotechnologies for TCR sequencing. Adaptive Biotechnologies carried out high-throughput TCR-beta CDR3 sequencing of genomic DNA for most patients. As for how the authors treated the data: TCR sequencing data were retrieved from Adaptive's ImmunoSEQ software for roughly 17 patients, whereas a few other patients were processed with MiXCR and VDJtools. To correct CD4 versus CD8 sorting errors, sequences present in both subsets at a frequency ratio below 5:1 were removed. CDR3 nucleotide sequences shared between donor and recipient were removed because the origin of such sequences could not be assigned. To count as alloreactive, a clone needed at least 2-fold expansion over unstimulated cells and a minimum CFSE-low frequency of 0.002% (template counts) or 0.001% (read counts). Clones were considered mappable if detected in sequenced pre-transplant spleen, lymph node, or MLR CFSE-low populations of the donor or recipient. The cumulative frequency of alloreactive clones was calculated as a percentage of all sequences, weighted by copy number. TCRdb obtained this table from immuneACCESS and retained in-frame rearrangements with V and J assigned. These tables miss some clones; where compared with another copy, unresolved V genes account for less than half of the shortfall, and the remainder is unexplained. V, J and clone size derive from that table, while D and trimming were established from the DNA sequence. In this sample the table shows tens of thousands of clones, about 88% of which occur a single time. The ten largest clones represent roughly 0.31% of the sample.

In this chain, TRBV27 is recombined with TRBJ1-5, with the D segment identity uncertain. This specimen consisted of unstimulated CD4+ T cells sorted from spleen or lymph node cells, obtained before intestinal transplant. The clonotype was recovered from a human donor who received an intestinal transplant. CDR3 sequence: CASSLSSAGLLNQPQHF. The bases are TGTGCCAGCAGTTTAAGTTCAGCAGGCCTCTTAAATCAGCCCCAGCATTTT.